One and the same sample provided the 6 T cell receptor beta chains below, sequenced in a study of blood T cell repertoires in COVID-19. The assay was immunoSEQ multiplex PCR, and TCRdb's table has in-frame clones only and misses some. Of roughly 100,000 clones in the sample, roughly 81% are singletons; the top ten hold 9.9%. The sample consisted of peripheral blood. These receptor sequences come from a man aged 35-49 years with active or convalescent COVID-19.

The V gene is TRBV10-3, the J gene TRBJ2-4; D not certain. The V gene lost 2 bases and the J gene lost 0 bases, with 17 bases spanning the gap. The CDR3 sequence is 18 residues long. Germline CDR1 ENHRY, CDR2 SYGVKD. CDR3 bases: TGTGCCATCAGTGAGACGTCAGGTTCGCCGTCAGCCAAAAACATTCAGTACTTC. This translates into CAISETSGSPSAKNIQYF.

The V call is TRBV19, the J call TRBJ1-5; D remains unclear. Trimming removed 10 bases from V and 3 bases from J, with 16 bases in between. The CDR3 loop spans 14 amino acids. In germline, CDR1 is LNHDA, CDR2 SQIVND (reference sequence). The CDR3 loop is CATAPGQYNQPQHF. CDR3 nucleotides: TGTGCCACTGCCCCTGGGCAGTACAATCAGCCCCAGCATTTT.

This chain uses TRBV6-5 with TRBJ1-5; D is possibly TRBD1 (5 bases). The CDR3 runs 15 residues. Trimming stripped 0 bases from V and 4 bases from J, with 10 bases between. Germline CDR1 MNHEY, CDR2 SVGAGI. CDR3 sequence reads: CASSYSVRENQPQHF. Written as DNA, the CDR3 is TGTGCCAGCAGTTACTCGGTCAGGGAAAATCAGCCCCAGCATTTT.

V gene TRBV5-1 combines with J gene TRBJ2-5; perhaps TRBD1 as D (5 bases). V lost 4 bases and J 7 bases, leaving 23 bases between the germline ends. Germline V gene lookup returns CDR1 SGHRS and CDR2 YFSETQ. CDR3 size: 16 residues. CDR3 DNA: TGCGCCAGCAGCGAAACCCGGATGGGGCAAGGTTCGACCCAGTACTTC. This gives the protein CASSETRMGQGSTQYF. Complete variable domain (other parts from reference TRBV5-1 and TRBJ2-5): KAGVTQTPRYLIKTRGQQVTLSCSPISGHRSVSWYQQTPGQGLQFLFEYFSETQRNKGNFPGRFSGRQFSNSRSEMNVSTLELGDSALYLCASSETRMGQGSTQYFGPGTRLLVL.

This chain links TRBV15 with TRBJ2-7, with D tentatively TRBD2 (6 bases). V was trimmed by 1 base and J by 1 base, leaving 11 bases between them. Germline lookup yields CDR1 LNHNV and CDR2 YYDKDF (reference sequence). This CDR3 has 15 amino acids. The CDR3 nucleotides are TGTGCCACCAGCAGAGGGTCAGGGACTTCCTACGAGCAGTACTTC. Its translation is CATSRGSGTSYEQYF.

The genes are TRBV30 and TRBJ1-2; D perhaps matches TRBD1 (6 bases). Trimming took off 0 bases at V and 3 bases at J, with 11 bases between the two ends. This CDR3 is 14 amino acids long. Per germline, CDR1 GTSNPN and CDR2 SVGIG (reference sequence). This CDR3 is CAWSVFGQHYGYTF. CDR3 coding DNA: TGTGCCTGGAGTGTATTTGGACAGCACTATGGCTACACCTTC.